The 4 T cell receptor beta chains below all came from one sample that was sequenced in a study of CD8+CD57+ T cells in acquired aplastic anemia (dated by TCRdb to between 2018 and 2020). The reads were generated on an Illumina HiSeq 2000. Genomic DNA was used as template for profiling of TCR beta VDJ combinations and CDR3 sequences. Using fastp at Q25 and MiXCR, TCRdb reprocessed the public reads and kept productive beta chains. Rows are combined by CDR3 protein, so each entry shows the most common genes and DNA. This sample has approximately 380,000 distinct CDR3 sequences in its table, and 55% to 70% of those were observed once. 3.5% to 4.5% of the sample belongs to the ten largest clones. The sequencing input was sorted CD4+, CD8+, or CD8+CD57+ T cells (not recorded which) from PBMCs. These receptors originate from a human donor in good health, serving as a control.

This clonotype has at least ten counts. The chain carries TRBV4-3 and TRBJ1-2; D unclear. This CDR3 is 15 amino acids long. Germline loops: CDR1 LGHNA, CDR2 YSLEER. V lost 0 bases and J 8 bases, leaving 16 bases between the germline ends. The CDR3 reads CASSQDPRTRGGYTF. The CDR3 DNA reads TGCGCCAGCAGCCAAGATCCGAGGACTCGGGGAGGCTACACCTTC.

Notes on this clonotype: Sequence at one end of the junction differs from germline and may be a read error. This chain uses TRBV7-2 with TRBJ1-6; D gene ambiguous. The CDR3 extends over 14 amino acids. Germline V gene lookup returns CDR1 SGHTA and CDR2 FQGNSA. For the CDR3, the DNA is TGTGCCAGCAGCCTCGCGATGGCGGGGTCGACGCGCACCTTT. Translation gives CASSLAMAGSTRTF. Drawing the rest from reference TRBV7-2 and TRBJ1-6, the complete variable domain is GAGVSQSPSNKVTEKGKDVELRCDPISGHTALYWYRQSLGQGLEFLIYFQGNSAPDKSGLPSDRFSAERTGGSVSTLTIQRTQQEDSAVYLCASSLAMAGSTRTFGNGTRLTVT.

For this clonotype: This CDR3 fails to terminate in the conserved phenylalanine or tryptophan, so it likely reflects a read error. The DNA is left out, because the CDR3 cannot be placed on it with certainty; the CDR3 is given as TCRdb lists it. This chain joins TRBV7-2 and TRBJ1-2; the table gives TRBD1 as D, unverified against the DNA. Germline assignment: CDR1 SGHTA and CDR2 FQGNSA. The CDR3 is made up of 13 amino acids, end residues included. The CDR3 region is CASSGFGGDKAHR.

The rearrangement uses TRBV7-9 and TRBJ2-1, with 9 bases that match TRBD1. V was pared by 5 bases and J by 5 bases, with 13 bases of the junction left unmatched. CDR1 and CDR2 (germline): SEHNR, FQNEAQ (reference sequence). The CDR3 consists of 17 residues. CDR3 nucleotides: TGTGCCAGCAGCAGATGGGACAGGGTTGTCGGTCACAATGAGCAGTTCTTC. Its translation is CASSRWDRVVGHNEQFF.